Each of the 25 T cell receptor beta chains below was sequenced from the same sample in a study of blood T cell repertoires in COVID-19 (dated by TCRdb to the early 2020s). Receptor libraries were prepared by the immunoSEQ multiplex PCR assay. Here the immuneACCESS table is served through TCRdb, limited to in-frame sequences with V and J called. Missing clones are a known gap in these copies; in checked studies unresolved V genes cover under half, and the rest lacks a known reason. The sample table holds under 35,000 clones, of which 80% to 90% were seen once. The biggest ten clones account for 10% of the sample. The sequencing input was peripheral blood. Receptors originate from a man aged 55-75 years with acute or convalescent COVID-19.

CDR3 in amino acids: CASSQWPDRGAYGYTF. In DNA, the CDR3 is TGTGCCAGCAGCCAATGGCCCGACAGGGGAGCCTATGGCTACACCTTC. This chain joins TRBV3-1 (or the pseudogene TRBV3-2) and TRBJ1-2, with 8 bases fitting TRBD1. Germline-derived CDR1 and CDR2 are LGHDT and YNNKEL (reference sequence). This CDR3 spans 16 amino acids. J gave up 4 bases and V 2 bases, and 9 bases lay outside the gene matches.

V gene TRBV4-1 combines with J gene TRBJ1-6, with 9 positions matching TRBD1. Germline V CDR1 and CDR2: MGHRA, YSYEKL. V dropped 0 bases and J dropped 10; count of bases not matched to a gene: 4. The CDR3 extends over 15 amino acids. The CDR3: CASSQESTGGSPLHF. The CDR3 DNA reads TGCGCCAGCAGCCAAGAGTCGACAGGGGGGTCACCCCTCCACTTT.

In this sample, this clone turned up a few times. The chain uses TRBV5-1 and TRBJ1-1; D not certain. There are 15 residues in the CDR3. The ends were cut back, 0 bases at V and 0 bases at J, with 9 bases in the middle. Germline CDR1 SGHRS, CDR2 YFSETQ. The CDR3 spells CASSLVSDMNTEAFF. Here the CDR3 DNA reads TGCGCCAGCAGCTTGGTGTCAGACATGAACACTGAAGCTTTCTTT.

The rearrangement joins TRBV27 to TRBJ2-3, with TRBD1 matching over 9 bases. Germline-derived CDR1 and CDR2 are MNHEY and SMNVEV (reference sequence). CDR3 length: 15 amino acids. Losses at the gene ends were 3 bases for V and 1 base for J; bases not matched to a gene: 2. CDR3 region: CASSFRTGGTDTQYF. The CDR3 region has the DNA TGTGCCAGCAGTTTTCGGACAGGGGGCACAGATACGCAGTATTTT.

The CDR3 loop reads CASSRQTSNTEAFF. In DNA form, the CDR3 reads TGTGCCAGCAGCCGACAGACTTCGAACACTGAAGCTTTCTTT. This sequence joins TRBV5-5 and TRBJ1-1, with TRBD1 as a possible D gene (5 bases). Germline assignment: CDR1 SGHKS and CDR2 YYEKEE (reference sequence). The CDR3 loop spans 14 amino acids. V shed 4 bases and J shed 1 base, with 11 bases lying between them.

V and J are TRBV11-2 and TRBJ2-3; no firm D call. The CDR3 contains 14 residues. Per germline, CDR1 SGHAT and CDR2 FQNNGV. V was trimmed by 6 bases and J by 4 bases, leaving 14 bases between them. Here the CDR3 reads CASRENRSPDTQYF. For the CDR3, the DNA is TGTGCCAGCAGGGAGAACCGTTCCCCAGATACGCAGTATTTT.

V is TRBV20-1 and J is TRBJ1-2; TRBD1 matches at 7 bases. The CDR3 is 14 residues long. Germline CDR1 DFQATT, CDR2 SNEGSKA (reference sequence). V shed 3 bases, J shed 4 bases, and the junction held 8 bases outside the gene matches. CDR3 sequence reads: CSASHLGGPYGYTF. Written as DNA, the CDR3 is TGCAGTGCTAGTCATTTAGGGGGCCCCTATGGCTACACCTTC.

This clone has a single count. The chain links TRBV6-5 to TRBJ1-3, with D tentatively TRBD1 (6 bases). The germline V gene has CDR1 MNHEY and CDR2 SVGAGI. V was shortened by 7 bases and J by 3 bases, with 16 bases between the two germline ends. CDR3 length: 15 amino acids. DNA for the CDR3: TGTGCCAGCATAAACAGGGCCCTTGGTGGAAACACCATATATTTT. This sequence encodes CASINRALGGNTIYF.

V usage is TRBV28 and J usage is TRBJ2-2, with 9 bases aligning to TRBD1. Germline trimming cut 4 bases from V and 7 bases from J; bases unmatched to any gene: 10. There are 16 residues in the CDR3. Per germline, CDR1 MDHEN and CDR2 SYDVKM. The CDR3 coding sequence is TGTGCCAGCAGTTCCTATGGACAGGGGTTAGGCGGGGAGCTGTTTTTT. Translated, it gives CASSSYGQGLGGELFF.

The CDR3 sequence: CASSEYRQDNYGYTF. CDR3 nucleotide sequence: TGTGCCAGCAGTGAATATCGGCAGGATAACTATGGCTACACCTTC. The chain uses TRBV6-1 and TRBJ1-2; D unresolved. Germline assignment: CDR1 MNHNS and CDR2 SASEGT. The CDR3 runs to 15 residues. The V gene lost 2 bases and the J gene lost 1 base, with 11 bases spanning the gap.

The V and J genes are TRBV6-5 and TRBJ1-5; TRBD1 agrees at 8 bases. V lost 6 bases to trimming and J lost 6 bases; unmatched junction nucleotides: 7. Germline V gives CDR1 MNHEY, CDR2 SVGAGI. This CDR3 is 14 amino acids long. The CDR3 reads CASRSGTGFQPQHF. As DNA, the CDR3 is TGTGCCAGCAGATCCGGGACAGGATTTCAGCCCCAGCATTTT.

The chain carries TRBV5-1 and TRBJ2-1; D is ambiguous. CDR1 is SGHRS, CDR2 YFSETQ, per germline. The CDR3 consists of 14 residues. V was clipped by 0 bases and J by 4 bases, with 8 bases between them. The CDR3 sequence: CASSLGQTYNEQFF. CDR3 bases: TGCGCCAGCAGCTTGGGGCAGACTTACAATGAGCAGTTCTTC.

This clone has a handful of counts. CDR3 loop: CASQSPGGNVYEQYF. The CDR3 DNA reads TGTGCCAGCCAAAGTCCAGGGGGTAACGTCTACGAGCAGTACTTC. The rearrangement links TRBV28 to TRBJ2-7, with 7 bases fitting TRBD1. With 8 bases clipped from V and 3 bases from J, the junction kept 13 bases outside the gene matches. Germline loops: CDR1 MDHEN, CDR2 SYDVKM. CDR3 length: 15 residues.

The gene calls are TRBV18 and TRBJ1-2; 9 bases match TRBD1. The germline V gene encodes CDR1 KGHSH and CDR2 LQKENI. CDR3 length: 17 residues. V was pared by 3 bases and J by 7 bases, with 15 bases of the junction left unmatched. The CDR3 sequence: CASSPPSGDRAIGGYTF. In nucleotides, the CDR3 is TGTGCCAGCTCACCTCCCTCCGGGGACAGGGCGATAGGTGGCTACACCTTC.

The V call is TRBV18, the J call TRBJ2-3; 14 bases are a match to TRBD2. The ends lost 5 bases at V and 2 bases at J; junction bases unmatched: 9. In germline, CDR1 is KGHSH, CDR2 LQKENI. This CDR3 has 18 amino acids. The DNA for the CDR3 is TGTGCCAGCTCATCCAGACTAGCGGGAGGGCGTTACACAGATACGCAGTATTTT. Amino acids: CASSSRLAGGRYTDTQYF.

The chain links TRBV27 to TRBJ1-2, with 9 nucleotides matching TRBD1. CDR3 length equals 15 residues. With V trimmed by 4 bases and J by 2 bases, 5 bases remained unmatched. Germline V gene sequence: CDR1 MNHEY, CDR2 SMNVEV (reference sequence). CDR3 sequence reads: CASSSPGQGNYGYTF. Here the CDR3 DNA reads TGTGCCAGCAGTTCGCCGGGACAGGGAAACTATGGCTACACCTTC.

V gene TRBV5-3 combines with J gene TRBJ2-6; D ambiguous. TRBV5-3 is recorded as an ORF, its role being uncertain. The germline V and J ends were trimmed by 3 bases and 0 bases, with 7 bases remaining between them. The CDR3 covers 15 residues. The DNA of the CDR3 is TGTGCCAGAAGCTGTCTCCCCTCTGGGGCCAACGTCCTGACTTTC. Translation gives CARSCLPSGANVLTF.

The rearrangement joins TRBV24-1 to TRBJ1-4; TRBD1 aligns across 7 bases. V lost 7 bases, J lost 2 bases, and 6 bases stayed unmatched. The CDR3 runs to 15 residues. Germline V gene data show CDR1 as KGHDR and CDR2 as SFDVKD. The CDR3 DNA reads as TGTGCCACCAGACGAAACAGGGGTACTAATGAAAAACTGTTTTTT. Its translation is CATRRNRGTNEKLFF.

The chain has TRBV27 and TRBJ1-2, with unresolved D. Germline CDR1 and CDR2: MNHEY and SMNVEV (reference sequence). The ends were cut back, 2 bases at V and 7 bases at J, with 8 bases in the middle. This CDR3 spans 12 amino acids. For the CDR3, the DNA is TGTGCCAGCAGTTTAGAGGGTTCTGGCTACACCTTC. It codes for CASSLEGSGYTF.

The chain recombines TRBV7-2 with TRBJ2-2, with D unresolved. The CDR3 runs 12 residues. Looked up from germline, CDR1 is SGHTA and CDR2 is FQGNSA. Trimming removed 4 bases at V and 7 bases at J, with 7 bases between. Here the CDR3 reads CASSSFGGELFF. The CDR3 bases are TGTGCCAGCAGCTCTTTCGGCGGGGAGCTGTTTTTT.

The chain uses TRBV9 and TRBJ2-2, with 10 bases that match TRBD2. The CDR3 contains 15 residues. Germline loops: CDR1 SGDLS, CDR2 YYNGEE. V was pared by 4 bases and J by 6 bases, with 6 bases of the junction left unmatched. The CDR3 bases are TGTGCCAGCAGCCCGGCTAGCGGGAGAGCCGGGGAGCTGTTTTTT. Translating gives CASSPASGRAGELFF.

CDR3 bases: TGTGCCAGCAGTGAATCAGGCCGGACCTACGAGCAGTACTTC. It translates to CASSESGRTYEQYF. The V call is TRBV25-1, the J call TRBJ2-7; D unresolved. V was cut by 1 base and J by 2 bases, with 9 bases left in between. The germline V gene encodes CDR1 MGHDK and CDR2 SYGVNS. The CDR3 is made up of 14 amino acids.

The chain couples TRBV5-1 to TRBJ1-2, with a possible D match to TRBD1 (6 bases). This CDR3 contains 14 residues. Trimming cost V 0 bases and J 3 bases, with 9 bases left between them. From germline, CDR1 is SGHRS and CDR2 YFSETQ. The CDR3 region is CASSLGAGDYGYTF. DNA of the CDR3: TGCGCCAGCAGCTTGGGGGCAGGGGACTATGGCTACACCTTC.

The chain employs TRBV9 and TRBJ2-1, with 7 bases that match TRBD2. This CDR3 comprises 15 residues. Germline values: CDR1 SGDLS, CDR2 YYNGEE. V lost 5 bases and J lost 0; bases outside the gene matches: 5. The chain's CDR3 is CASSPSGVSYNEQFF. Written as DNA, the CDR3 is TGTGCCAGCAGTCCCAGCGGGGTCTCCTACAATGAGCAGTTCTTC.

This rearrangement joins TRBV7-9 to TRBJ2-3, with 7 bases lining up with TRBD2. The CDR3 has 15 amino acids. After removal of 4 bases from V and 3 bases from J, the junction contained 7 bases not matched to a gene. The germline CDR1 and CDR2 sequences are SEHNR and FQNEAQ (reference sequence). The CDR3 region has the DNA TGTGCCAGCAGCTCCCTAGGGCGGGGGACAGATACGCAGTATTTT. Protein sequence: CASSSLGRGTDTQYF.